The clone carrying this T cell receptor beta chain has just one count. The data were taken from a study of blood T cell repertoires in COVID-19. About the study: Samples came from the United States, Italy and Spain, spanning acute and convalescent COVID-19. Sources were T cells, B-cell-depleted T cells, or PBMCs; the material itself was cDNA or gDNA.

In the study's own analysis: How many nucleated cells were present was estimated from reference gene primer amplification. Profiled with immunoSEQ multiplex PCR; TCRdb holds only in-frame clones, not every one. D and trimming come from the DNA, and the V and J calls and clone size come from that table. The table lists around 150,000 clones, about 88% of them singletons. Germline V gives CDR1 ENHRY, CDR2 SYGVKD. The CDR3 consists of 16 residues. V was pared by 6 bases and J by 4 bases, with 14 bases of the junction left unmatched. The clonotype comes from an elderly woman with acute or convalescent COVID-19. This rearrangement joins TRBV10-3 to TRBJ2-5; 7 nucleotides align to TRBD1. The sequencing sample was made of peripheral blood. Written as DNA, the CDR3 is TGTGCCATCAGCGAACCAAAACCGGGACAGTTAGAGACCCAGTACTTC. It yields the protein CAISEPKPGQLETQYF.